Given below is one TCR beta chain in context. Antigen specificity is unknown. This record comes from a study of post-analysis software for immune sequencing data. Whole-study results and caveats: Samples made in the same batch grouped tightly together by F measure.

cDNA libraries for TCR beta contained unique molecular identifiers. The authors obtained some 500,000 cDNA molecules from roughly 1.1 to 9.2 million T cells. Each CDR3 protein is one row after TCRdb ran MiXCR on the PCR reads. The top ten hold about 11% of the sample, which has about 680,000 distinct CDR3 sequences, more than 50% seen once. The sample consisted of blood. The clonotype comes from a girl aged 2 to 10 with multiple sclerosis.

CDR3 nucleotides: TGTGCCACCAGCAGTGGAGGACAGGATTCGATCGATGGCTACACCTTC. It translates to CATSSGGQDSIDGYTF. The chain links TRBV15 to TRBJ1-2, with 7 bases identical to TRBD1. V dropped 3 bases and J dropped 6; count of bases not matched to a gene: 13. CDR3 length: 16 residues. Germline CDR1 and CDR2: LNHNV and YYDKDF (reference sequence).